The TCR beta chain under discussion was sequenced for a study of blood T cell repertoires in COVID-19. The CDR3 loop spans 16 amino acids. The germline V and J ends were trimmed by 6 bases and 5 bases, with 20 bases remaining between them. Germline-derived CDR1 and CDR2 are SGHRS and YFSETQ. The repertoire was sequenced with immunoSEQ multiplex PCR; TCRdb's copy has only in-frame clones and lacks some. Of some 110,000 clones in the sample, over 55% were seen once. V and J are TRBV5-1 and TRBJ1-4, with no clear D. The sequenced sample was peripheral blood. The source is a human donor with acute or convalescent COVID-19. The donor label of this sample is uncertain. CDR3 loop: CASNRQPFRENEKLFF. CDR3 bases: TGCGCCAGCAACAGACAACCCTTCAGAGAGAATGAAAAACTGTTTTTT.